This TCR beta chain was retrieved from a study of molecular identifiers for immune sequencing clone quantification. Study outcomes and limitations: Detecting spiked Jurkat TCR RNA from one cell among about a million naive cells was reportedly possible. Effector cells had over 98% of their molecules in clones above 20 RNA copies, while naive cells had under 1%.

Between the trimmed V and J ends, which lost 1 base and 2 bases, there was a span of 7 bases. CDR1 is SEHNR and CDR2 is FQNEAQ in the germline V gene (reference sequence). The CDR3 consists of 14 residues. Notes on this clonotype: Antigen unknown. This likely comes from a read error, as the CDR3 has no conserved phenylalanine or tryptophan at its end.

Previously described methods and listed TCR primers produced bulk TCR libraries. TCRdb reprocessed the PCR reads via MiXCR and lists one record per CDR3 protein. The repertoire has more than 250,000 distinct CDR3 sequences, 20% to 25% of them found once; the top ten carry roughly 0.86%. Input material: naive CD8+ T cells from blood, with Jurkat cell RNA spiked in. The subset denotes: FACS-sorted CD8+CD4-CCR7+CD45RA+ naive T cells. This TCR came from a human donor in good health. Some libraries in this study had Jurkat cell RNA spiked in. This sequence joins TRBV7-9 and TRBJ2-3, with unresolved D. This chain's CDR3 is CASSLVGYTDTQYL. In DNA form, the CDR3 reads TGTGCCAGCAGCTTAGTGGGTTACACAGATACGCAGTATCTT.